The 10 T cell receptor beta chains below were found in one sample sequenced in a study of T cell responses to AZD1222 COVID-19 vaccine (dated by TCRdb to the early 2020s). The intended sense of this specimen's time point label: baseline before first vaccination. The protocol used for the library was the immunoSEQ multiplex PCR assay. TCRdb stores this immuneACCESS table with in-frame sequences only. Part of the clones is absent; in the studies checked, under half of the shortfall reflects unresolved V genes, and no reason is known for the rest. This sample has roughly 120,000 clones in its table, and roughly nine tenths of those were observed once. The ten largest clones capture 7.5% of the sample. The sequencing here drew on peripheral blood, taken on day 0 of AZD1222 vaccination. The source of these receptors is an adult in good health.

This clone was found once. The rearrangement links TRBV19 to TRBJ1-1, with D maybe TRBD1 (5 bases). V was cut by 2 bases and J by 0 bases, with 16 bases left in between. CDR1 LNHDA and CDR2 SQIVND come from the germline V gene (reference sequence). The CDR3 spans 17 residues. The CDR3 sequence is CASSIRGRAVMNTEAFF. As DNA, the CDR3 is TGTGCCAGTAGTATAAGGGGCAGGGCCGTCATGAACACTGAAGCTTTCTTT.

This chain links TRBV19 with TRBJ2-7; a possible D gene is TRBD1 (6 bases). Trimming removed 6 bases from V and 0 bases from J, with 9 bases in between. The CDR3 loop spans 13 amino acids. Germline lookup yields CDR1 LNHDA and CDR2 SQIVND (reference sequence). The CDR3, as DNA: TGTGCCAGTAGGGACAGTAACTCCTACGAGCAGTACTTC. The encoded protein is CASRDSNSYEQYF.

The V gene is TRBV6-5, the J gene TRBJ2-3; D is unresolved. Trimming cost V 6 bases and J 6 bases, with 13 bases left between them. This CDR3 region has 13 residues. From germline, CDR1 is MNHEY and CDR2 SVGAGI. This chain's CDR3 is CASRTPKGDTQYF. Written as DNA, the CDR3 is TGTGCCAGCAGAACCCCTAAGGGCGATACGCAGTATTTT.

This sequence joins TRBV6-4 and TRBJ2-1, with 12 bases matching TRBD2. Losses at the gene ends were 3 bases for V and 5 bases for J; bases not matched to a gene: 5. The germline gives CDR1 MRHNA, CDR2 SNTAGT. The length of the CDR3 is 16 residues. DNA of the CDR3: TGTGCCAGCAGTGAACAAGCTAGCGGGGGGGACAATGAGCAGTTCTTC. Translated: CASSEQASGGDNEQFF.

The rearrangement joins TRBV19 to TRBJ1-2, with D hard to call. The ends were cut back, 7 bases at V and 0 bases at J, with 12 bases in the middle. Looked up from germline, CDR1 is LNHDA and CDR2 is SQIVND (reference sequence). This CDR3 comprises 14 residues. This CDR3 reads CASKRDTANYGYTF. CDR3 DNA: TGTGCCAGTAAGAGAGACACAGCTAACTATGGCTACACCTTC.

To note about this clone: Other nucleotide sequences in the sample specify the same CDR3. The genes are TRBV25-1 and TRBJ2-7; D is unresolved. Trimming pared 3 bases from V and 6 bases from J, leaving 3 bases between. From germline, CDR1 is MGHDK and CDR2 SYGVNS. This CDR3 is 10 amino acids long. CDR3 DNA: TGTGCCAGCAGTGATGGCGAGCAGTACTTC. This translates into CASSDGEQYF.

The V call is TRBV2, the J call TRBJ1-4, with D perhaps TRBD1 (6 bases). V dropped 2 bases and J dropped 5 bases, with 12 bases sitting between them. CDR1 and CDR2 from the germline V gene are SNHLY and FYNNEI. The CDR3 has 15 amino acids. Here the CDR3 reads CASSENGQPNEKLFF. In DNA, the CDR3 is TGTGCCAGCAGTGAAAACGGACAGCCAAATGAAAAACTGTTTTTT.

This chain connects TRBV19 to TRBJ1-3; D possibly corresponds to TRBD1 (5 bases). Germline V CDR1 and CDR2: LNHDA, SQIVND (reference sequence). V lost 8 bases, J lost 0 bases, and 8 bases lay in between. This CDR3 comprises 13 residues. As DNA, the CDR3 is TGTGCCAGTGCAGGGAGCTCTGGAAACACCATATATTTT. Amino acid sequence: CASAGSSGNTIYF.

The chain couples TRBV19 to TRBJ2-7; D not certain. This CDR3 is 15 amino acids long. The V and J ends lost 3 bases and 5 bases respectively, with 17 bases between them. From germline, CDR1 is LNHDA and CDR2 SQIVND (reference sequence). This CDR3 is CASSIVKDRTDEQYF. The CDR3 DNA sequence: TGTGCCAGTAGTATCGTTAAGGACCGAACCGACGAGCAGTACTTC. Drawing the rest from reference TRBV19 and TRBJ2-7, the complete variable domain is DGGITQSPKYLFRKEGQNVTLSCEQNLNHDAMYWYRQDPGQGLRLIYYSQIVNDFQKGDIAEGYSVSREKKESFPLTVTSAQKNPTAFYLCASSIVKDRTDEQYFGPGTRLTVT.

The genes are TRBV5-6 and TRBJ1-1; maybe TRBD1 (5 bases). The CDR3 runs 14 residues. The ends were cut back, 3 bases at V and 9 bases at J, with 18 bases in the middle. Per the germline V gene, CDR1 is SGHDT and CDR2 is YYEEEE. The DNA of the CDR3 is TGTGCCAGCAGCTACCGGGACGGGGCGTCGAAAGCTTTCTTT. As protein: CASSYRDGASKAFF.